The 7 T cell receptor beta chains given below trace back to one sample, sequenced in a study of blood T cell repertoires in COVID-19. The assay was immunoSEQ multiplex PCR, and TCRdb's table has in-frame clones only and misses some. The sample lists about 220,000 clones; roughly nine tenths were seen once. Sequenced sample: peripheral blood. Receptor source: a man aged 35 to 55 with active or convalescent COVID-19.

J is TRBJ1-6 and V is TRBV19; no definite D call. This CDR3 is 17 amino acids long. Looked up from germline, CDR1 is LNHDA and CDR2 is SQIVND (reference sequence). V was shortened by 2 bases and J by 0 bases, with 11 bases between the two germline ends. The CDR3 region is CASSIRTASSYNSPLHF. CDR3 DNA: TGTGCCAGTAGTATAAGGACTGCGAGCTCCTATAATTCACCCCTCCACTTT.

The V call is TRBV18, the J call TRBJ2-7, with D possibly being TRBD2 (6 bases). Trimming pared 3 bases from V and 6 bases from J, leaving 15 bases between. Germline CDR1 KGHSH, CDR2 LQKENI. The CDR3 has 14 residues. The CDR3 DNA follows: TGTGCCAGCTCACCCGCGACTAGACTCGGCGAGCAGTACTTC. Protein: CASSPATRLGEQYF. The variable domain in full, with the rest retrieved from reference TRBV18 and TRBJ2-7, is NAGVMQNPRHLVRRRGQEARLRCSPMKGHSHVYWYRQLPEEGLKFMVYLQKENIIDESGMPKERFSAEFPKEGPSILRIQQVVRGDSAAYFCASSPATRLGEQYFGPGTRLTVT.

The chain recombines TRBV5-4 with TRBJ1-4; D may be TRBD1 (6 bases). Germline CDR1 SGHNT, CDR2 YYREEE (reference sequence). Between the trimmed V and J ends, which lost 4 bases and 7 bases, there was a span of 20 bases. The CDR3 contains 16 residues. CDR3 residues: CASSTKVMGRGEKLFF. The CDR3 region has the DNA TGTGCCAGCAGCACAAAAGTAATGGGCAGGGGTGAAAAACTGTTTTTT.

As for this clone: The identical CDR3 is also encoded by other nucleotide sequences in the sample. J is TRBJ1-3 and V is TRBV28; 7 bases are shared with TRBD1. The germline V gene has CDR1 MDHEN and CDR2 SYDVKM. Losses at the gene ends were 7 bases for V and 1 base for J; bases not matched to a gene: 4. This CDR3 is 14 amino acids long. The chain's CDR3 is CASNPGGSGNTIYF. In nucleotides, the CDR3 is TGTGCCAGCAATCCAGGGGGGTCTGGAAACACCATATATTTT.

This clone was counted a few times. The chain carries TRBV11-1 and TRBJ1-2; tentatively, D is TRBD1 (5 bases). CDR3 length: 14 amino acids. Trimming shortened V by 4 bases and J by 6 bases, and 15 bases separated the two germline ends. Germline CDR1 SGHAT, CDR2 FQDESV (reference sequence). For the CDR3, the DNA is TGTGCCAGCAGCTCGGCGGGACGAGGGGATGGCTACACCTTC. It specifies CASSSAGRGDGYTF.

In nucleotides, the CDR3 is TGTGCCAGCAGCCACCCTGGACAGGACTCTGGAAACACCATATATTTT. Residues: CASSHPGQDSGNTIYF. This chain connects TRBV7-6 to TRBJ1-3, with 7 bases aligning to TRBD1. The germline V gene encodes CDR1 SGHVS and CDR2 FNYEAQ. V lost 5 bases and J lost 0; bases outside the gene matches: 7. The CDR3 length is 16 residues.

The chain uses TRBV7-2 and TRBJ1-1; D is perhaps TRBD1 (5 bases). V was clipped by 5 bases and J by 2 bases, with 18 bases between them. The V gene's germline CDR1 is SGHTA and CDR2 FQGNSA. The CDR3 is 16 residues long. In DNA form, the CDR3 reads TGTGCCAGCAGCGGACGGAACAGGCCCGCTAACACTGAAGCTTTCTTT. Protein sequence: CASSGRNRPANTEAFF.